Described below is a single TCR beta chain sequence and its context. This sample was taken from a study of shared clonotypes between healthy human individuals. Germline V CDR1 and CDR2: SGDLS, YYNGEE. The CDR3 spans 13 residues. V shed 5 bases and J shed 0 bases, with 8 bases lying between them. As originally analysed: Filtering differed because ImmunoSEQ produced junction-only sequences that carried no quality scores. Assay: immunoSEQ multiplex PCR; the TCRdb copy retains only in-frame clones and omits some. The D gene and trimming were derived from the DNA, and the V and J assignments and clone size from that table. The sample carries millions of clones, over 90% recorded once. It was into CD45RA+ naive and CD45RA-negative memory subsets that the CD4+ cells were split.

The receptor's source is a man in his late teens or twenties in good health. Some clones in this sample may be carry-over from other donors' samples. This chain uses TRBV9 with TRBJ1-2; D gene unclear. The specimen sequenced was naive CD4+ T cells from PBMCs. Subset of the sample: CD45RA+ positively selected. The CDR3 bases are TGTGCCAGCAGACAGCCAGCTAACTATGGCTACACCTTC. Translation gives CASRQPANYGYTF. The variable domain in full, with the rest retrieved from reference TRBV9 and TRBJ1-2, is DSGVTQTPKHLITATGQRVTLRCSPRSGDLSVYWYQQSLDQGLQFLIQYYNGEERAKGNILERFSAQQFPDLHSELNLSSLELGDSALYFCASRQPANYGYTFGSGTRLTVV.